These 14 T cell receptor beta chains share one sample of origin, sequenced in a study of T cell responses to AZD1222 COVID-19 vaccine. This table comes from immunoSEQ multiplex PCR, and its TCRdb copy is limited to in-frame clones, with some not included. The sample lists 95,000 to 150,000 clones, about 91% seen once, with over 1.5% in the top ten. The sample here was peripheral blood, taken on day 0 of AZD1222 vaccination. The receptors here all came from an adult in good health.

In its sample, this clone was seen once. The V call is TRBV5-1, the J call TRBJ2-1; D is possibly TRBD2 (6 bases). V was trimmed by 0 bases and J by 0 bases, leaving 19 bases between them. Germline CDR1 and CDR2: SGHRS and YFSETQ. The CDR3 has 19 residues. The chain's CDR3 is CASSLAFRPPGASYNEQFF. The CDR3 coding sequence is TGCGCCAGCAGCTTGGCCTTTCGCCCTCCGGGAGCCTCCTACAATGAGCAGTTCTTC.

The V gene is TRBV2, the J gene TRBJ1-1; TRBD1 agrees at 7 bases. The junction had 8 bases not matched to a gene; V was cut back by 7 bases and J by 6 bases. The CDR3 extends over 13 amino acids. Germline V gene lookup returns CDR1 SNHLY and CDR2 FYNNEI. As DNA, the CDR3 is TGTGCCAGCAACCAGGGGGTATGGGCTGAAGCTTTCTTT. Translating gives CASNQGVWAEAFF.

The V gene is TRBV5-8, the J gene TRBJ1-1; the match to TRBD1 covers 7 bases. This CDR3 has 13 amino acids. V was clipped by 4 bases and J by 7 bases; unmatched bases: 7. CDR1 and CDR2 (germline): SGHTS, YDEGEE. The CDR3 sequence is CASSRFRDSEAFF. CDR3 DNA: TGTGCCAGCAGCCGCTTCAGGGACAGTGAAGCTTTCTTT.

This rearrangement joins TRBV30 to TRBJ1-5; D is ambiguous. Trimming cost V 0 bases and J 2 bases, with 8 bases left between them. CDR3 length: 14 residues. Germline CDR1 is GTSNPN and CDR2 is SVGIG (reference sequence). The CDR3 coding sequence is TGTGCCTGGAGTGTAAGAAATGGCAATCAGCCCCAGCATTTT. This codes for CAWSVRNGNQPQHF.

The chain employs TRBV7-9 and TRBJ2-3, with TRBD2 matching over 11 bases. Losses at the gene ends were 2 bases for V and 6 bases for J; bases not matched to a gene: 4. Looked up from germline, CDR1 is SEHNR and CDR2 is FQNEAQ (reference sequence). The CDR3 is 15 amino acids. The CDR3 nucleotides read TGTGCCAGCAGCTTAACTAGCGGGGGCCCGGATACGCAGTATTTT. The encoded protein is CASSLTSGGPDTQYF.

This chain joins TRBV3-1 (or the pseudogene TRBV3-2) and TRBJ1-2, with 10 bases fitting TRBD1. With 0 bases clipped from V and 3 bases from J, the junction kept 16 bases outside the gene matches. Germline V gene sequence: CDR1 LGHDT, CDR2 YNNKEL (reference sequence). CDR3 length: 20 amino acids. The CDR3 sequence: CASSQDRGRDRGPLDYGYTF. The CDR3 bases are TGTGCCAGCAGCCAAGATCGAGGGCGGGACAGGGGACCCTTAGACTATGGCTACACCTTC.

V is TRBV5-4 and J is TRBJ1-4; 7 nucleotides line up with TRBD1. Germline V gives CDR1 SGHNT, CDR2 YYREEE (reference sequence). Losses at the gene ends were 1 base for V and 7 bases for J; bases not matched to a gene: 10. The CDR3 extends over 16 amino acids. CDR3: CASSLTRGIEGEKLFF. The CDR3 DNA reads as TGTGCCAGCAGCTTGACCAGGGGGATTGAGGGTGAAAAACTGTTTTTT.

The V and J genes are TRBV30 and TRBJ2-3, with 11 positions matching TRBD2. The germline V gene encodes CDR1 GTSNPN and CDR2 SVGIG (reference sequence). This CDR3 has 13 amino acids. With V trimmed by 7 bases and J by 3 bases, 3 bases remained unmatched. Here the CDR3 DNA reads TGTGCCTTCACTAGCGGGGGTACAGATACGCAGTATTTT. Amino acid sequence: CAFTSGGTDTQYF.

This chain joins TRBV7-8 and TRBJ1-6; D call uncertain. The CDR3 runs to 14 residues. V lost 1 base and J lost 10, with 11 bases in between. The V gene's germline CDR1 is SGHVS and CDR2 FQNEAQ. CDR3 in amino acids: CASSLDIIWSPLHF. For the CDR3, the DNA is TGTGCCAGCAGCTTAGATATCATATGGTCACCCCTCCACTTT.

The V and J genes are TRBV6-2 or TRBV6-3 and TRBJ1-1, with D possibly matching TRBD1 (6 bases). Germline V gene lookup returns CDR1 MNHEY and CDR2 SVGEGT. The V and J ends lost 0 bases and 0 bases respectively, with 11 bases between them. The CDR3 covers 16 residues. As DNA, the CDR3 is TGTGCCAGCAGTTACTCGGTCGGACAGCTGAACACTGAAGCTTTCTTT. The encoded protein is CASSYSVGQLNTEAFF.

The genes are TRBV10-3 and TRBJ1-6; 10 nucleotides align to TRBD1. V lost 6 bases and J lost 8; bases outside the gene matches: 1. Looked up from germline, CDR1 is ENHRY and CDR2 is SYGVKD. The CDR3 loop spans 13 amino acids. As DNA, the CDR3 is TGTGCCATCAGCGGGACAGGGGATTCACCCCTCCACTTT. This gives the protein CAISGTGDSPLHF.

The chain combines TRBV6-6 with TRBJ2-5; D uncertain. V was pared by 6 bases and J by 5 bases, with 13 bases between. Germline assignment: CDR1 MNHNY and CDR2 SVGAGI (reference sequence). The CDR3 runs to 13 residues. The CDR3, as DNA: TGTGCCAGCAGGACCACGCTCGGGGAGACCCAGTACTTC. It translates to CASRTTLGETQYF.

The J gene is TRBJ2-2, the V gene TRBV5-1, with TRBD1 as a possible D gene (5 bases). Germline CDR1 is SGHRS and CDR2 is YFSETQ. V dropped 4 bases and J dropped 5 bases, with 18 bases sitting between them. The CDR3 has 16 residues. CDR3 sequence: CASSKGYTSLTGELFF. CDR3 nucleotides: TGCGCCAGCAGCAAGGGGTACACCTCGTTGACCGGGGAGCTGTTTTTT.

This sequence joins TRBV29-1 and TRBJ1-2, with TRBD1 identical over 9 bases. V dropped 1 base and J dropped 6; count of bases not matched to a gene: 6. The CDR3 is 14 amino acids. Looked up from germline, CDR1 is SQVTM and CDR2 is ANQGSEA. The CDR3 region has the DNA TGCAGCGTTGAAGCGTACAGGGGGCTTGATGGCTACACCTTC. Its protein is CSVEAYRGLDGYTF.